In its sample, the clone carrying this T cell receptor (beta chain) is medium-sized. Its target is unknown. The library protocol tagged each TCR cDNA with a unique molecular identifier. TCRdb independently ran MiXCR on the 5' RACE reads; one entry per CDR3 protein. The table lists around 1,600 distinct CDR3 sequences, roughly a quarter of them singletons. This sample was included in a study of spatial heterogeneity in lung cancer. Overall study: A strong correlation was found between TCR transcript counts in tumor regions and a T cell module score derived from matched bulk RNA-seq. A unique TCR and UMI combination showed up more than ten times in raw reads, on average. Findings and caveats of the study: Tumor mutation counts were tracked by expanded intratumoral alpha and beta TCR counts.

The time point: sample taken at primary tumor resection. Unsorted whole RNA of tumor, nontumor lung or frozen PBMC was sequenced. Germline CDR1 is LNHDA and CDR2 is SQIVND (reference sequence). The CDR3 is 15 amino acids. V shed 2 bases, J shed 3 bases, and the junction held 4 bases outside the gene matches. The rearrangement links TRBV19 to TRBJ1-5, with TRBD1 identical over 7 bases. The source material was lung tumor tissue, sampled at surgery. The clonotype originates from a female donor with early-stage non-small cell lung cancer. The CDR3 loop reads CASSIIGTDNQPQHF. In DNA, the CDR3 is TGTGCCAGTAGTATAATAGGGACAGACAATCAGCCCCAGCATTTT.